The text below deals with one T cell receptor beta chain. A read error is possible here, since a much larger clone lies one base away. These data come from a study of T cells in Graves' hyperthyroidism and ophthalmopathy. Diagnosis rested on symptoms, serum thyroxine and TRAb, thyroid ultrasound, and orbital computed tomography. Researchers took RNA transcripts and amplified the TCR beta CDR3 regions from them. HTBI primers were employed in a first-round RT-PCR of the TCR CDR3. MiXCR, run by TCRdb on the multiplex PCR reads, gives a single entry per CDR3 protein. The sample holds fewer than 700,000 distinct CDR3 sequences, about 17% seen once. This CDR3 comprises 14 residues. Looked up from germline, CDR1 is MNHEY and CDR2 is SMNVEV (reference sequence). With 6 bases clipped from V and 3 bases from J, the junction kept 6 bases outside the gene matches.

The clonotype comes from a woman younger than 45 with Graves' hyperthyroidism. Sequencing was carried out using blood. The chain is built from TRBV27 and TRBJ2-7, with 9 bases identical to TRBD1. The CDR3 reads CASRYPTGGYEQYF. The CDR3, as DNA: TGTGCCAGCAGATACCCGACAGGGGGCTACGAGCAGTACTTC.